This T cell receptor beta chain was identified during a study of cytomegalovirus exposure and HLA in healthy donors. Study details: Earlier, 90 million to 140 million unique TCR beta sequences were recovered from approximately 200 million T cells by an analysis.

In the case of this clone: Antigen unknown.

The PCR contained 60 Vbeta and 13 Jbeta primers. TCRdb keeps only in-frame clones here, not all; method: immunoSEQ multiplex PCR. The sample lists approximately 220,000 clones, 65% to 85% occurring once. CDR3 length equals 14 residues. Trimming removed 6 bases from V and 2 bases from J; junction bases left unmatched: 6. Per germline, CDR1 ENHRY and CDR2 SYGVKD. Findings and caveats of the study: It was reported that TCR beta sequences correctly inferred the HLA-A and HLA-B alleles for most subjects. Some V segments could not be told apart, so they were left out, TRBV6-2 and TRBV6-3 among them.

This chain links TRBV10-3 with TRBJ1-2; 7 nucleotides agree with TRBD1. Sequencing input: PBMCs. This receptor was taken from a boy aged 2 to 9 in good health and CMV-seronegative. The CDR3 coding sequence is TGTGCCATCAGGATTGACAGGGCAAACTATGGCTACACCTTC. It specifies CAIRIDRANYGYTF.